This TCR beta chain was observed in a study of cytomegalovirus exposure and HLA in healthy donors. Findings and caveats of the study: Being productive about 87% or about 30% of the time was typical of most TCR beta V segments in an earlier analysis.

Comment on this clone: What it recognizes is unknown.

V shed 4 bases, J shed 5 bases, and the junction held 1 base outside the gene matches. The CDR3 runs to 13 residues. The V gene's germline CDR1 is SGHNT and CDR2 YENEEA. The PCR used 60 Vbeta and 13 Jbeta primers. Here immunoSEQ multiplex PCR was the method, and the copy in TCRdb shows in-frame clones only, minus some. This repertoire shows 140,000 or so clones, around 82% found once; its top ten account for roughly 2.4%. The sequence was obtained from a woman aged 18-29 years in good health and CMV-seropositive. The sample was PBMCs. This chain uses TRBV11-3 with TRBJ1-1; 10 bases line up with TRBD1. The CDR3 coding sequence is TGTGCCAGCAGCTCGGGACAGGGGACTGAAGCTTTCTTT. Its translation is CASSSGQGTEAFF.